This is a list of T cell receptor beta chains from one sample in a study of blood T cell repertoires in COVID-19. Sequenced by immunoSEQ multiplex PCR; TCRdb stores in-frame clones only, minus some. The data contain tens of thousands of clones, roughly nine tenths of them singletons. Sequencing was done on a sample of peripheral blood. Receptors originate from a man aged 55 to 70 with COVID-19, enrolled during active disease. Each CDR3 is given with its conserved first and last residue. The D gene is left open where the match is weak. Some rows mark clone size as missing; the rest say once, few, many or name a class of expanded clone.

clone_size	v_call	j_call	cdr3_length	d_call	cdr3_nt	cdr3_aa
.	TRBV5-6	TRBJ2-1	13	TRBD2	TGTGCCAGCAGCAGGACTAGCTGGGATGAGCAGTTCTTC	CASSRTSWDEQFF
.	TRBV18	TRBJ1-4	15	.	TGTGCCAGCTCACCCCCGGGTGCAACTAATGAAAAACTGTTTTTT	CASSPPGATNEKLFF
.	TRBV5-6	TRBJ2-5	14	TRBD1	TGTGCCAGCAGCCGGACAGGGGACTTGGAGACCCAGTACTTC	CASSRTGDLETQYF
.	TRBV6-5	TRBJ2-3	16	TRBD1	TGTGCCAGCAGTTACTCGAAAGGGGGCTACACAGATACGCAGTATTTT	CASSYSKGGYTDTQYF
few	TRBV13	TRBJ1-6	16	.	TGTGCCAGCAGCTTGATGACGGAGGGACGGAATTCACCCCTCCACTTT	CASSLMTEGRNSPLHF
.	TRBV28	TRBJ2-7	15	TRBD1	TGTGCCAGCAGTTTAGGGGGACAGGTTAGAAACGAGCAGTACTTC	CASSLGGQVRNEQYF
.	TRBV7-9	TRBJ1-5	14	.	TGTGCCAGCAGCTTAGGGCCCGACAATCAGCCCCAGCATTTT	CASSLGPDNQPQHF
.	TRBV2	TRBJ1-6	14	TRBD1	TGTGCCAGCGTAATACAGGGGATCGATTCACCCCTCCACTTT	CASVIQGIDSPLHF
.	TRBV5-4	TRBJ2-3	15	TRBD2	TGTGCCAGCAGCCTAGGTCGCGGGAGCGGGGATACGCAGTATTTT	CASSLGRGSGDTQYF
few	TRBV28	TRBJ1-4	15	.	TGTGCCAGCAGTTTGCGACCCGGGAGTTATGAAAAACTGTTTTTT	CASSLRPGSYEKLFF
.	TRBV9	TRBJ2-3	15	.	TGTGCCAGCAGCGTTTCCGCTGGCAACACAGATACGCAGTATTTT	CASSVSAGNTDTQYF
.	TRBV19	TRBJ2-1	14	TRBD1	TGTGCCAGTAGTATAAGCGGACAGGGCTATGAGCAGTTCTTC	CASSISGQGYEQFF
.	TRBV11-3	TRBJ2-1	13	.	TGTGCCAGCAGCTCGATCTTAGCAATGGTGCAGTTCTTC	CASSSILAMVQFF
.	TRBV4-1	TRBJ1-1	15	TRBD1	TGCGCCAGCAGCGCGCCGGGACAGGGGGCCACTGAAGCTTTCTTT	CASSAPGQGATEAFF
once	TRBV4-1	TRBJ2-7	14	TRBD1	TGCGCCAGCAGCGGGGACAGGGGAAGCTACGAGCAGTACTTC	CASSGDRGSYEQYF
.	TRBV5-1	TRBJ1-4	13	.	TGCGCCAGCAGCTCCCCCCCAGGGGAAAAACTGTTTTTT	CASSSPPGEKLFF
.	TRBV24-1	TRBJ2-6	14	.	TGTGCCACCGGTCAGGGGTCTGGGGCCAACGTCCTGACTTTC	CATGQGSGANVLTF
.	TRBV24-1	TRBJ2-1	17	TRBD2	TGTGCCACCAGTGACCCTGGGGCTAGCGGGGTTTACAATGAGCAGTTCTTC	CATSDPGASGVYNEQFF
.	TRBV7-2	TRBJ1-2	14	TRBD1	TGTGCCAGCAGTCCCGACAGGGGACCCTATGGCTACACCTTC	CASSPDRGPYGYTF
.	TRBV7-3	TRBJ2-1	15	.	TGTGCCAGCAGCTTAAGACCGGGCTCCTACAATGAGCAGTTCTTC	CASSLRPGSYNEQFF
.	TRBV27	TRBJ2-7	11	.	TGTGCCAGCAGTTTAGAGGACGAGCAGTACTTC	CASSLEDEQYF
.	TRBV19	TRBJ1-1	15	TRBD1	TGTGCCAGTAGTATAGACGGGACAGGGAACACTGAAGCTTTCTTT	CASSIDGTGNTEAFF
.	TRBV7-2	TRBJ1-1	14	TRBD1	TGTGCCAGCAGTTGGGGACAGGGGGCAACTGAAGCTTTCTTT	CASSWGQGATEAFF
.	TRBV11-2	TRBJ2-5	16	.	TGTGCCAGCAGCCCCACCCGACGACAGCCCCAAGAGACCCAGTACTTC	CASSPTRRQPQETQYF
.	TRBV5-6	TRBJ1-1	15	TRBD1	TGTGCCAGCAGCCCCTTGACAGGGAAGTACACTGAAGCTTTCTTT	CASSPLTGKYTEAFF
.	TRBV27	TRBJ2-7	14	TRBD1	TGTGCCAGCAGTCTCCGGACAGGGGGCTACGAGCAGTACTTC	CASSLRTGGYEQYF
.	TRBV6-1	TRBJ1-2	14	.	TGTGCCAGCAGTGAAATGGGGCAGTCCTATGGCTACACCTTC	CASSEMGQSYGYTF
once	TRBV9	TRBJ1-2	12	.	TGTGCCAGCAGTCGGGGGGAGTATGGCTACACCTTC	CASSRGEYGYTF
.	TRBV18	TRBJ1-4	14	.	TGTGCCAGCTCACGGCAGGGGACTAATGAAAAACTGTTTTTT	CASSRQGTNEKLFF
.	TRBV12-3/TRBV12-4	TRBJ2-7	12	TRBD1	TGTGCCAGCAGTTCGACAGGGAGAGAGCAGTACTTC	CASSSTGREQYF
.	TRBV11-2	TRBJ1-2	15	TRBD1	TGTGCCAGCAGCTTAGGCTGGACAGGGTCGGCGGGCTACACCTTC	CASSLGWTGSAGYTF
.	TRBV3-1/TRBV3-2	TRBJ1-1	15	.	TGTGCCAGCAGCCAAGGGAGTGCGGGGAACACTGAAGCTTTCTTT	CASSQGSAGNTEAFF
once	TRBV5-1	TRBJ1-1	14	.	TGCGCCAGCAGCTTGGCCGGACAGAACACTGAAGCTTTCTTT	CASSLAGQNTEAFF
.	TRBV4-3	TRBJ2-7	15	TRBD1	TGCGCCAGCAGCCTATCTCGGGACAGTATCTACGAGCAGTACTTC	CASSLSRDSIYEQYF
.	TRBV19	TRBJ2-1	15	TRBD2	TGTGCCAGTACCTTAGCGGGAGGGGCGTACAATGAGCAGTTCTTC	CASTLAGGAYNEQFF
.	TRBV30	TRBJ1-1	13	.	TGTGCCTGGACTGGGGGGTTGAACACTGAAGCTTTCTTT	CAWTGGLNTEAFF